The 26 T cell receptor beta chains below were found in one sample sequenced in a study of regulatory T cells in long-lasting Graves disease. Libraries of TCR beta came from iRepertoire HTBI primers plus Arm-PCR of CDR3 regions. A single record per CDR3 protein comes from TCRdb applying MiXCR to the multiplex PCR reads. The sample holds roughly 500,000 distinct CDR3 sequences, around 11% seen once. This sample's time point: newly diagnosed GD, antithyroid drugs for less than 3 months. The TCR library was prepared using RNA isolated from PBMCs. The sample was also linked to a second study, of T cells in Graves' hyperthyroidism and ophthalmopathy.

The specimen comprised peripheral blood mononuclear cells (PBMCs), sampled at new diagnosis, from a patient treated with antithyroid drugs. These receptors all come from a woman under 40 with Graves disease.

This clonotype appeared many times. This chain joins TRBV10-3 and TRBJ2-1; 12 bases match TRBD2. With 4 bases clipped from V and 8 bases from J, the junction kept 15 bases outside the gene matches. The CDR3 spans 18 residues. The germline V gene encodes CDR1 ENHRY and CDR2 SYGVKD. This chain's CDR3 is CAISGSALAGGPRDEQFF. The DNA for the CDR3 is TGTGCCATCAGTGGGTCGGCTCTAGCGGGAGGGCCTCGTGATGAGCAGTTCTTC.

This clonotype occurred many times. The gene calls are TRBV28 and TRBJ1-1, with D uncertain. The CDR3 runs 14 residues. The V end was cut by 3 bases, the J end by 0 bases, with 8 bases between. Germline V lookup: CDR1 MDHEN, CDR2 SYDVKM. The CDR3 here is CASSLSPVNTEAFF. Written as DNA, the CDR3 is TGTGCCAGCAGTTTGTCCCCAGTGAACACTGAAGCTTTCTTT.

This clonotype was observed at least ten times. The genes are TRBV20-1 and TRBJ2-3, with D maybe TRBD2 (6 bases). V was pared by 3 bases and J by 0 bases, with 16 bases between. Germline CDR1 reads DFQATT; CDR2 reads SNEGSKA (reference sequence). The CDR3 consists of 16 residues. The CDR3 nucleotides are TGCAGTGCTAGTGCTTCGGGAGCCCCGAGCACAGATACGCAGTATTTT. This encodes CSASASGAPSTDTQYF.

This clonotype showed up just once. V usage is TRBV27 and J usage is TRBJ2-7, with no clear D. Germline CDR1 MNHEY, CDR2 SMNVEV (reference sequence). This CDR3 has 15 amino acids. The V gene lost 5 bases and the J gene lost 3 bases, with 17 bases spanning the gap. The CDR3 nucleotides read TGTGCCAGCAGTCGGAGCGAGAGGCCAGGCTACGAGCAGTACTTC. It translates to CASSRSERPGYEQYF.

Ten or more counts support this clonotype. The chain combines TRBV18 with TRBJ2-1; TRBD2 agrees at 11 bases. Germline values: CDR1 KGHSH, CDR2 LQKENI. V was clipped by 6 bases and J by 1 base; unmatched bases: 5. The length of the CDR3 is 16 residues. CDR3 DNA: TGTGCCAGCTCCCAGTTAGCGGGAGGGTCCTACAATGAGCAGTTCTTC. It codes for CASSQLAGGSYNEQFF.

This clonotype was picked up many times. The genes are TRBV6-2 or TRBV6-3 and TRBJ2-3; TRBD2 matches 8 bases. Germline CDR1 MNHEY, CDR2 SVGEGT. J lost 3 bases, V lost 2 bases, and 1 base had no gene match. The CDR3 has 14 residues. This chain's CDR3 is CASSYGTRTDTQYF. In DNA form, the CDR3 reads TGTGCCAGCAGTTACGGGACTAGGACAGATACGCAGTATTTT.

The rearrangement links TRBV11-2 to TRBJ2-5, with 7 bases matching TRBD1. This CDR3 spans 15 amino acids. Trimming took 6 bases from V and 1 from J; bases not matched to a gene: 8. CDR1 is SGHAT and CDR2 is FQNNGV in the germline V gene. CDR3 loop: CASRQGTRRQETQYF. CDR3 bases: TGTGCCAGCAGACAGGGGACCCGGCGCCAAGAGACCCAGTACTTC.

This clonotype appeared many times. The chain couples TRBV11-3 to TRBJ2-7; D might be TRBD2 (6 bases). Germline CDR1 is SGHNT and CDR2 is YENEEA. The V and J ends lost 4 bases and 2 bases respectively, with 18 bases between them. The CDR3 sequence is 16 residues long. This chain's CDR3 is CASSSGTGDDAYEQYF. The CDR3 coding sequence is TGTGCCAGCAGCTCAGGCACGGGGGACGATGCCTACGAGCAGTACTTC. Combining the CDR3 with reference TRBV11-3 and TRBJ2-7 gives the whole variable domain EAGVVQSPRYKIIEKKQPVAFWCNPISGHNTLYWYLQNLGQGPELLIRYENEEAVDDSQLPKDRFSAERLKGVDSTLKIQPAELGDSAVYLCASSSGTGDDAYEQYFGPGTRLTVT.

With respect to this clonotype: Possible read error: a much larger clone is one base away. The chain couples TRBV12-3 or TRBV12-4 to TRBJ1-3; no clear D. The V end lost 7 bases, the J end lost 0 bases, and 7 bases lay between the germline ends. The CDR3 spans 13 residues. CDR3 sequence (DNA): TGTGCCAGCACCTTATACTCTGGAAACACCATATATTTT. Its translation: CASTLYSGNTIYF.

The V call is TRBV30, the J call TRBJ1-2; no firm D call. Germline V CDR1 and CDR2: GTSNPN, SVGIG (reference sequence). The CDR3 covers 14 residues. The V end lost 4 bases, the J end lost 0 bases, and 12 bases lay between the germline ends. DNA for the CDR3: TGTGCCTGGAACCCAACAGCCGCTAACTATGGCTACACCTTC. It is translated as CAWNPTAANYGYTF. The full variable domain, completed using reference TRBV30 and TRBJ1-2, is SQTIHQWPATLVQPVGSPLSLECTVEGTSNPNLYWYRQAAGRGLQLLFYSVGIGQISSEVPQNLSASRPQDRQFILSSKKLLLSDSGFYLCAWNPTAANYGYTFGSGTRLTVV.

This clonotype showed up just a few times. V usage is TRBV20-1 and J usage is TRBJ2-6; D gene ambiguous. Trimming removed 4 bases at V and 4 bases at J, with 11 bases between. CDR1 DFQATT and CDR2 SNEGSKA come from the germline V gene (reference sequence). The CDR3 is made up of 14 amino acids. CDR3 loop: CSAMDLAGANVLTF. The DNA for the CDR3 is TGCAGTGCTATGGACCTGGCCGGGGCCAACGTCCTGACTTTC.

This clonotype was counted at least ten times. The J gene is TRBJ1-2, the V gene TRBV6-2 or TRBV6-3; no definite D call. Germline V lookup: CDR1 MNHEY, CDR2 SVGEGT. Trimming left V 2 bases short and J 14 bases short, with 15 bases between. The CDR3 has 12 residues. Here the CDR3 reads CASSYERRSWTF. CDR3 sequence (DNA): TGTGCCAGCAGTTACGAGCGCCGGTCGTGGACCTTC.

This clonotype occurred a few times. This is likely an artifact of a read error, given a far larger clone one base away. CDR3 in amino acids: CSVGEADYNEQYF. CDR3 nucleotide sequence: TGCAGCGTTGGCGAAGCGGACTACAATGAGCAGTACTTC. The rearrangement uses TRBV29-1 and TRBJ2-4; maybe TRBD2 (6 bases). Germline V gene lookup returns CDR1 SQVTM and CDR2 ANQGSEA. Trimming pared 4 bases from V and 13 bases from J, leaving 20 bases between. The CDR3 length is 13 residues. Combining the CDR3 with reference TRBV29-1 and TRBJ2-4 gives the whole variable domain SAVISQKPSRDICQRGTSLTIQCQVDSQVTMMFWYRQQPGQSLTLIATANQGSEATYESGFVIDKFPISRPNLTFSTLTVSNMSPEDSSIYLCSVGEADYNEQYFGAGTRLSVL.

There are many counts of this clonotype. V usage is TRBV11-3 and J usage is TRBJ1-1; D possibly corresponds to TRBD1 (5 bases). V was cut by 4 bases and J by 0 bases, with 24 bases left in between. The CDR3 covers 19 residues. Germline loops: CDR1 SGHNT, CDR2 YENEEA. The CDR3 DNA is TGTGCCAGCAGCTCAGGACGTTATCTAGGGGATCGCATGAACACTGAAGCTTTCTTT. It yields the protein CASSSGRYLGDRMNTEAFF.

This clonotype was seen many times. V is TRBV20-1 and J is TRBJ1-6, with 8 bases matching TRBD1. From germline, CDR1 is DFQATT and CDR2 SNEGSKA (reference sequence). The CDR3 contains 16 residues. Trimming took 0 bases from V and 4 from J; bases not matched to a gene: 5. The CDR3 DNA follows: TGCAGTGCTAGAGATGCGAGGACAGGGTATAATTCACCCCTCCACTTT. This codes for CSARDARTGYNSPLHF.

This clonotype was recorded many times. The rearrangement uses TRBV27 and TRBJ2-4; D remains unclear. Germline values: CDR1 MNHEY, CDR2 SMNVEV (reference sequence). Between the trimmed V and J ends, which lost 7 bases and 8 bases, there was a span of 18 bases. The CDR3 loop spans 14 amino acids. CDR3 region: CASTSRGRWDIQYF. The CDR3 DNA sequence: TGTGCCAGCACCTCAAGAGGACGTTGGGACATTCAGTACTTC.

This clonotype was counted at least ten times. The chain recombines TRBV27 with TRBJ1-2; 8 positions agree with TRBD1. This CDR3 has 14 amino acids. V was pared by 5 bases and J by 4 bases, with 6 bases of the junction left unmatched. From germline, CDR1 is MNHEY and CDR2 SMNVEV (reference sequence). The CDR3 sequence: CASSTRGLGYGYTF. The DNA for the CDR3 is TGTGCCAGCAGTACCAGGGGGCTCGGCTATGGCTACACCTTC.

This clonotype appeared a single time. In nucleotides, the CDR3 is TGCGCCAGCAGCCGGACAGTTTTTAACACTGAAGCTTTCTTT. Translating gives CASSRTVFNTEAFF. The chain couples TRBV4-1 to TRBJ1-1, with a tentative D call TRBD1 (6 bases). The ends were cut back, 4 bases at V and 2 bases at J, with 11 bases in the middle. Germline V lookup: CDR1 MGHRA, CDR2 YSYEKL. The CDR3 extends over 14 amino acids.

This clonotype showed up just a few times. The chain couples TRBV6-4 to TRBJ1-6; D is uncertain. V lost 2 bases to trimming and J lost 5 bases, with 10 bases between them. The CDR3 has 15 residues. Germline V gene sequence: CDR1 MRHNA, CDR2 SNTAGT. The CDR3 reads CASSDDAGDNSPLHF. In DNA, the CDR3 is TGTGCCAGCAGTGACGACGCGGGAGATAATTCACCCCTCCACTTT.

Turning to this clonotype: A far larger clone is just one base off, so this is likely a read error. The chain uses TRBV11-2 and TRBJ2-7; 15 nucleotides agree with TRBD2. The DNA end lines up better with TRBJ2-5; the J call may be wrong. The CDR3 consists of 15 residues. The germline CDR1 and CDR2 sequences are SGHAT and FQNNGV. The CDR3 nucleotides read TGTGCCAGCAGCGGACTAGCGGGAGGGTTCGAGACCCAGTACTTC. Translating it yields CASSGLAGGFETQYF.

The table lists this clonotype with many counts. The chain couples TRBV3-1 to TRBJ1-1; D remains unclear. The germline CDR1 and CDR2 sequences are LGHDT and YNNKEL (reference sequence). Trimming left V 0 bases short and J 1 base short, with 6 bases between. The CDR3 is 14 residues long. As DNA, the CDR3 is TGTGCCAGCAGCCAAGACTGGACGAACACTGAAGCTTTCTTT. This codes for CASSQDWTNTEAFF.

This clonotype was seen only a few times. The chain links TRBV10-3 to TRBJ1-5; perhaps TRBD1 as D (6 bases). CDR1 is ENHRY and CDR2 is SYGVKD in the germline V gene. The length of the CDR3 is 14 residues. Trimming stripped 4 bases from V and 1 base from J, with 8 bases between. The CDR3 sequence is CAISGQESNQPQHF. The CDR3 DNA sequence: TGTGCCATCAGTGGACAGGAAAGCAATCAGCCCCAGCATTTT.

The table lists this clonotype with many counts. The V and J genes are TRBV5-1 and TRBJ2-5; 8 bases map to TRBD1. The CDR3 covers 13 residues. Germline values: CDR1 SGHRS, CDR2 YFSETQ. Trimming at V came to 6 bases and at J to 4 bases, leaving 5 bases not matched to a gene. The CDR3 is CASNSGGLETQYF. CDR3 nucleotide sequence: TGCGCCAGCAACTCAGGGGGCCTAGAGACCCAGTACTTC.

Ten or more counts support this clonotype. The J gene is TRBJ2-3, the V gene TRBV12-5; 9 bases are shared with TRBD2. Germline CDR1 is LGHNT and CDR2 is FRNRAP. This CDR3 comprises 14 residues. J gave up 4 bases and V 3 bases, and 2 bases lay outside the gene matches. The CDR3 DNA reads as TGTGCTAGTGGTTTCAGCGGGAGGTCAGATACGCAGTATTTT. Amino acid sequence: CASGFSGRSDTQYF.

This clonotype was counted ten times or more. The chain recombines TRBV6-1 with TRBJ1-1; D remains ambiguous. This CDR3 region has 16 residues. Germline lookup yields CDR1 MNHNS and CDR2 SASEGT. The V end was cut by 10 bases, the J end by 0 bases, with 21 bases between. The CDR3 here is CATSGRQPRMNTEAFF. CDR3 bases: TGTGCCACCTCAGGTCGTCAGCCGCGAATGAACACTGAAGCTTTCTTT.

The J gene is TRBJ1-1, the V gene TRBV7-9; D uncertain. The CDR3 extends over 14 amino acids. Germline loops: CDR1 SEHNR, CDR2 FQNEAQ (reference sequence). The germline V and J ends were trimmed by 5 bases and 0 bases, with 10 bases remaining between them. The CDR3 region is CASSKNPMNTEAFF. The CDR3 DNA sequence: TGTGCCAGCAGCAAAAACCCGATGAACACTGAAGCTTTCTTT. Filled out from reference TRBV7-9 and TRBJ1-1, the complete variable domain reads DTGVSQNPRHKITKRGQNVTFRCDPISEHNRLYWYRQTLGQGPEFLTYFQNEAQLEKSRLLSDRFSAERPKGSFSTLEIQRTEQGDSAMYLCASSKNPMNTEAFFGQGTRLTVV.